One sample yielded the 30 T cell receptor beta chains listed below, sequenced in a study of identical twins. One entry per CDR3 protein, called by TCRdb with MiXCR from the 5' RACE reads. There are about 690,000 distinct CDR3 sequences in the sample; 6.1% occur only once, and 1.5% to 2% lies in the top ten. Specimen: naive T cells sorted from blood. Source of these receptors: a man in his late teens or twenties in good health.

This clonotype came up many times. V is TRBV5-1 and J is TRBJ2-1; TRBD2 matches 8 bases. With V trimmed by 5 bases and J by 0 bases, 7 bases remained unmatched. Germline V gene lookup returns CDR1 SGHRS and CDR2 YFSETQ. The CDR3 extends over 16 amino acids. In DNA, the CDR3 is TGCGCCAGCAGTTCTAGCGGGCTGAGCTCCTACAATGAGCAGTTCTTC. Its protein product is CASSSSGLSSYNEQFF.

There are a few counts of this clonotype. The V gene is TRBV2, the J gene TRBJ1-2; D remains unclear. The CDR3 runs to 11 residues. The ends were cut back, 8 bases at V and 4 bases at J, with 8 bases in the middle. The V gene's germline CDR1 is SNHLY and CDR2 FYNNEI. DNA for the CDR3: TGTGCCAGCTCCAGTTTCTATGGCTACACCTTC. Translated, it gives CASSSFYGYTF.

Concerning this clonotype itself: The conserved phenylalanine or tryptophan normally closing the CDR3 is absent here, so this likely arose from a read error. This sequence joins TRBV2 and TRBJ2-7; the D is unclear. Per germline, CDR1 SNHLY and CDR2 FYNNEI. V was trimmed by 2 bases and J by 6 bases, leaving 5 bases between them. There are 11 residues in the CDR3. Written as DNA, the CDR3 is TGTGCCAGCAGTGAAACCTCCGAGCAGTACTAC. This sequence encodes CASSETSEQYY.

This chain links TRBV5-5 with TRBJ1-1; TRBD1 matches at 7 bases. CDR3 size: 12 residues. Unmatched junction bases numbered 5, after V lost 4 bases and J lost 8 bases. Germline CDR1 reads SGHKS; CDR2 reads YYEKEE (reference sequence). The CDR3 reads CASSTATGEAFF. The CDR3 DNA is TGTGCCAGCAGCACTGCGACAGGGGAAGCTTTCTTT.

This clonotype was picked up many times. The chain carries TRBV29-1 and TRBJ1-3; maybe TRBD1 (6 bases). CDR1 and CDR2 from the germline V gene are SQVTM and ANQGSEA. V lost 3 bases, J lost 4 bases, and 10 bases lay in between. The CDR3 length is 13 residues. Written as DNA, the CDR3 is TGCAGCGTTGATGACCAGGGGGGAAACACCATATATTTT. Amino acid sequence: CSVDDQGGNTIYF.

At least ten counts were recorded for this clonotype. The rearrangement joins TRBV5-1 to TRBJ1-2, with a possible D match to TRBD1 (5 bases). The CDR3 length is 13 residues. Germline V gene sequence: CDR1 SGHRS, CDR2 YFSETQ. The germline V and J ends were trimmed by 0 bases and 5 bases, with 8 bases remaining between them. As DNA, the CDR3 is TGCGCCAGCAGCTTGGAAACAGGATATGGCTACACCTTC. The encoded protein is CASSLETGYGYTF.

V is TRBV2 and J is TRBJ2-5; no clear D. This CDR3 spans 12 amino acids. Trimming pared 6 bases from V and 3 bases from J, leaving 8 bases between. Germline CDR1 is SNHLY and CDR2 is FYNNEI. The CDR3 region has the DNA TGTGCCAGCAGAGTAGAAGAAGAGACCCAGTACTTC. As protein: CASRVEEETQYF.

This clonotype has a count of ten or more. The chain's CDR3 is CASSLLGQRYNEQFF. In nucleotides, the CDR3 is TGTGCCAGCAGTTTGTTGGGACAGAGATACAATGAGCAGTTCTTC. The chain employs TRBV12-3 or TRBV12-4 and TRBJ2-1, with 7 bases identical to TRBD1. J lost 4 bases, V lost 3 bases, and 6 bases had no gene match. The length of the CDR3 is 15 residues.

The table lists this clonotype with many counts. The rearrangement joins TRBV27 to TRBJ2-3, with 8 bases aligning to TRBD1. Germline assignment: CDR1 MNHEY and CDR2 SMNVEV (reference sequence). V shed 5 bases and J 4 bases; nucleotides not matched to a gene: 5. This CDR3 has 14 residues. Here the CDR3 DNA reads TGTGCCAGCAGTAAAGACAGGGGTGCAGATACGCAGTATTTT. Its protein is CASSKDRGADTQYF.

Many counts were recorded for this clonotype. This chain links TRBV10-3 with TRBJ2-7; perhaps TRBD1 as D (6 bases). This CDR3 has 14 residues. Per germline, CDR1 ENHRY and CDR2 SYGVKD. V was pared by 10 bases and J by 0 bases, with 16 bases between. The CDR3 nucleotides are TGTGCCAGCGTTACAGGGCCCTACTCCTACGAGCAGTACTTC. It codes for CASVTGPYSYEQYF.

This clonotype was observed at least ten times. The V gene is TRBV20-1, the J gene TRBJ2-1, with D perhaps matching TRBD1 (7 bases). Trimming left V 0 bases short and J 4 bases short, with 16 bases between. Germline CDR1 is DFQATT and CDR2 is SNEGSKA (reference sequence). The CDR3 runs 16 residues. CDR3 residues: CSARDRRDSLYNEQFF. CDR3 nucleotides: TGCAGTGCTAGAGATCGGCGGGACAGTCTTTACAATGAGCAGTTCTTC.

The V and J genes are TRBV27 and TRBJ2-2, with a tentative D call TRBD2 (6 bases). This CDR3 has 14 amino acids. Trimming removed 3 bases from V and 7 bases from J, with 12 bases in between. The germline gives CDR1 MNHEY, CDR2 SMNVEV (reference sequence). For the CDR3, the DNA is TGTGCCAGCAGTTTGGGCACTAGCAACGGGGAGCTGTTTTTT. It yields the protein CASSLGTSNGELFF.

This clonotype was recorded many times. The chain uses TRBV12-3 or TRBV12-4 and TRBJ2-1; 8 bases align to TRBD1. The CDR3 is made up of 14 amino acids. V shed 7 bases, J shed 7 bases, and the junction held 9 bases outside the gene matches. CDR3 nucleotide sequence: TGTGCCAGCATTAGTCAGGGGGCCTCGAATGAGCAGTTCTTC. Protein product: CASISQGASNEQFF.

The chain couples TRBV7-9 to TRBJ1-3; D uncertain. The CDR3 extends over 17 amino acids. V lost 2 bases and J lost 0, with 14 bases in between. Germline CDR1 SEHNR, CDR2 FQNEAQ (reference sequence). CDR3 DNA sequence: TGTGCCAGCAGCTTATGGGGTGATCTAAGCTCTGGAAACACCATATATTTT. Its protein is CASSLWGDLSSGNTIYF. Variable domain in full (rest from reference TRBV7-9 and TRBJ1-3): DTGVSQNPRHKITKRGQNVTFRCDPISEHNRLYWYRQTLGQGPEFLTYFQNEAQLEKSRLLSDRFSAERPKGSFSTLEIQRTEQGDSAMYLCASSLWGDLSSGNTIYFGEGSWLTVV.

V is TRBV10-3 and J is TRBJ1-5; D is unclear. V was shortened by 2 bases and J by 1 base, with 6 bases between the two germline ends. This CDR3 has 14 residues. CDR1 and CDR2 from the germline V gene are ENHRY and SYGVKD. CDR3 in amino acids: CAISEMGSNQPQHF. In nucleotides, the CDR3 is TGTGCCATCAGTGAGATGGGAAGCAATCAGCCCCAGCATTTT.

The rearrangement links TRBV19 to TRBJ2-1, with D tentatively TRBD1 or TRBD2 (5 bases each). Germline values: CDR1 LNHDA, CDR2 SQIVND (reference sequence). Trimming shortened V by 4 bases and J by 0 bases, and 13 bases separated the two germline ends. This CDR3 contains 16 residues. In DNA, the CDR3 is TGTGCCAGTAGTAAACTGGGACCTAGCTCCTACAATGAGCAGTTCTTC. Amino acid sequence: CASSKLGPSSYNEQFF.

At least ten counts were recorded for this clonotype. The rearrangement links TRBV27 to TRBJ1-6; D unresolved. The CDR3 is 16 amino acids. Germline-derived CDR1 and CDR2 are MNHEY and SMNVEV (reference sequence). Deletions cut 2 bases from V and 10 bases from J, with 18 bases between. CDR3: CASSLGSAAERSPLHF. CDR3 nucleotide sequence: TGTGCCAGCAGTTTAGGCAGTGCGGCAGAAAGGTCACCCCTCCACTTT.

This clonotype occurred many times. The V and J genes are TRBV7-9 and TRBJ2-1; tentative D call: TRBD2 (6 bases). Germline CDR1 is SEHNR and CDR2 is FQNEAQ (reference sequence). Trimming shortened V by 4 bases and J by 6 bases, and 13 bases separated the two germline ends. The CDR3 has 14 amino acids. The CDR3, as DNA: TGTGCCAGCAGCTCACGGGACTCGCTCAATGAGCAGTTCTTC. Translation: CASSSRDSLNEQFF.

This CDR3 reads CSVPLGLADNEQFF. In DNA form, the CDR3 reads TGCAGCGTTCCCCTGGGACTAGCAGACAATGAGCAGTTCTTC. The chain links TRBV29-1 to TRBJ2-1, with TRBD2 matching 9 bases. Unmatched junction bases numbered 7, after V lost 5 bases and J lost 5 bases. The CDR3 is made up of 14 amino acids. Germline-derived CDR1 and CDR2 are SQVTM and ANQGSEA.

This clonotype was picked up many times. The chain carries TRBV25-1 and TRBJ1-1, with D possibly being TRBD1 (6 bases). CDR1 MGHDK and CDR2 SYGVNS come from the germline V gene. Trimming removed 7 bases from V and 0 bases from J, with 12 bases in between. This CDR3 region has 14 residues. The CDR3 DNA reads TGTGCCAGCAACGGGGGCGGAGTGAACACTGAAGCTTTCTTT. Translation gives CASNGGGVNTEAFF.

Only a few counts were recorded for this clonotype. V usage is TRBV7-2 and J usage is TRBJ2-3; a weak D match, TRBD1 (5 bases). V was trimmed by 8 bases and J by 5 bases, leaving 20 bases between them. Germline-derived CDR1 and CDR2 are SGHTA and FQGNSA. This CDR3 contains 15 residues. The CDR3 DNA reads TGTGCCAGCTCTAAAGGGGTGTTCGTGGAAGATACGCAGTATTTT. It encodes CASSKGVFVEDTQYF. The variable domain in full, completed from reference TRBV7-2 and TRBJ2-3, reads GAGVSQSPSNKVTEKGKDVELRCDPISGHTALYWYRQSLGQGLEFLIYFQGNSAPDKSGLPSDRFSAERTGGSVSTLTIQRTQQEDSAVYLCASSKGVFVEDTQYFGPGTRLTVL.

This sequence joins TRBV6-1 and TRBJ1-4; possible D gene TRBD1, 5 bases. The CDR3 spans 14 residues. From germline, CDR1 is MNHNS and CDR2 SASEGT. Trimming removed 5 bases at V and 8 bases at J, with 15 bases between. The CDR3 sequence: CASSTQGDFEKLFF. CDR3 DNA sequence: TGTGCCAGCAGTACGCAGGGAGATTTCGAAAAACTGTTTTTT.

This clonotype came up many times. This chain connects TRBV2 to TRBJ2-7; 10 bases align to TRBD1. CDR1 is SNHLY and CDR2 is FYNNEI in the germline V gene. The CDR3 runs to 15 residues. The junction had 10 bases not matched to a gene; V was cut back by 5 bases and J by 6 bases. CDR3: CASSQDRGKLGEQYV. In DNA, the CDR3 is TGTGCCAGCAGTCAGGACAGGGGGAAGCTAGGCGAGCAGTACGTC.

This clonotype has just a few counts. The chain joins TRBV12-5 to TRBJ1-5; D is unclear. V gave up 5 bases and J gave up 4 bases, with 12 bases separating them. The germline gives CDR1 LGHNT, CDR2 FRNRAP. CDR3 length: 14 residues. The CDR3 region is CASGPGRVNQPQHF. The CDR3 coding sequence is TGTGCTAGTGGTCCCGGACGGGTTAATCAGCCCCAGCATTTT.

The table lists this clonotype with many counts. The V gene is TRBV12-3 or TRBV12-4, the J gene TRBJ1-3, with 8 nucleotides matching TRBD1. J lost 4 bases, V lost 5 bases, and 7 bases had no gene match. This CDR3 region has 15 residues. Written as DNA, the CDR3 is TGTGCCAGCAGTACTACAGGGGGAGAAGGAAACACCATATATTTT. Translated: CASSTTGGEGNTIYF.

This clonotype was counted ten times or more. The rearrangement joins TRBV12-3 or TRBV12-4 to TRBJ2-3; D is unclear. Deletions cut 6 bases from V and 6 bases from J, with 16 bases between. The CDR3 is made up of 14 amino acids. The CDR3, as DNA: TGTGCCAGCAGCCAAAAGGACGATTGGGATACGCAGTATTTT. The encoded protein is CASSQKDDWDTQYF.

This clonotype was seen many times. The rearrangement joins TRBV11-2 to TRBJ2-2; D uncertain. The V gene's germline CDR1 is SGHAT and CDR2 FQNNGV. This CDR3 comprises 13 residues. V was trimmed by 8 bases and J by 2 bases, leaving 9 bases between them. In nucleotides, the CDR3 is TGTGCCAGCCGCAAAACTAACACCGGGGAGCTGTTTTTT. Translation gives CASRKTNTGELFF.

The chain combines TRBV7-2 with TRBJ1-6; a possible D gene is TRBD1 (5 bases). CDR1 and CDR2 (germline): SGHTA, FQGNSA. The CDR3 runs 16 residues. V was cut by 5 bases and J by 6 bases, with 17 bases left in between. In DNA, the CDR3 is TGTGCCAGCAGCCCCGGGGGGGGTAGGGCTAATTCACCCCTCCACTTT. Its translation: CASSPGGGRANSPLHF.

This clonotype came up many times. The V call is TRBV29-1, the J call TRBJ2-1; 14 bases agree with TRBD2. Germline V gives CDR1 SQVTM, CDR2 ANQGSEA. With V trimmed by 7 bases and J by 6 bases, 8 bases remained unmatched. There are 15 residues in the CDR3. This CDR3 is CSGTMGLAGVNEQFF. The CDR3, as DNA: TGCAGCGGAACCATGGGACTAGCGGGAGTCAATGAGCAGTTCTTC.

The CDR3, as DNA: TGTGCCAGCCGATCAGGAACGGGAGGCGGGTGGAATGAGCAGTTCTTC. As protein: CASRSGTGGGWNEQFF. The chain recombines TRBV7-9 with TRBJ2-1, with TRBD2 identical over 7 bases. Germline-derived CDR1 and CDR2 are SEHNR and FQNEAQ (reference sequence). V dropped 8 bases and J dropped 7; count of bases not matched to a gene: 17. The CDR3 length is 16 residues.